This T cell receptor beta chain was profiled in a study of CD4 T cells in relation to SARS-CoV-2 and coronaviruses. In the study overall: Negative control cultures got HIV-1 Nef peptides or no peptide. Findings and limits, study-wide: No donor gave both pre-pandemic and post-infection samples.

Before the COVID-19 pandemic, during about 2011-2019, CD4+ T cells were taken from unexposed donors. Isolation of CD4+ T cells took place after about 10 days in culture. J gave up 4 bases and V 7 bases, and 4 bases lay outside the gene matches. CDR1 and CDR2 from the germline V gene are MNHEY and SVGAGI. The length of the CDR3 is 15 residues. Sequencing was performed with immunoSEQ multiplex PCR; in TCRdb, only in-frame clones are kept and a portion is missing. Among about 20,000 clones listed, about three quarters were seen once. Notes on this clone: The target antigen is unknown.

The chain uses TRBV6-5 and TRBJ2-1; 13 bases agree with TRBD2. This receptor was identified in a human donor in good health. The sequenced sample consisted of CD4+ T cells from PBMCs, cultured in vitro. The CDR3 is CASISGLAGYNEQFF. The CDR3 coding sequence is TGTGCCAGCATCTCGGGACTAGCGGGATACAATGAGCAGTTCTTC.